The 19 T cell receptor beta chains below all came from one sample that was sequenced in a study of tumor and adjacent non-tumor tissue in lung cancer. The library came from three nested PCR rounds adapted from ARM-PCR protocols. In TCRdb, the multiplex PCR reads were re-called with MiXCR into one record per CDR3 protein. Found here are 55,000 to 75,000 distinct CDR3 sequences, about 60% of them singletons; the top ten hold roughly a fifth. RNA was extracted from bulk tissue without any cell sorting. The sample consisted of lung tumor tissue. The receptors come from a man between 45 and 60 years old with non-small cell lung cancer.

As to this clonotype: This may stem from a read error, because a much larger clone lies one nucleotide away. This chain links TRBV30 with TRBJ2-5; a possible D gene is TRBD2 (6 bases). CDR3 length: 13 residues. V lost 3 bases to trimming and J lost 7 bases, with 15 bases between them. Germline V gene lookup returns CDR1 GTSNPN and CDR2 SVGIG (reference sequence). The CDR3 sequence is CAWSGTGGTTQYF. The CDR3 nucleotides are TGTGCCTGGAGCGGGACTGGCGGGACGACCCAGTACTTC.

CDR3 DNA sequence: TGTGCCAGCAGCTCCCTTGCTGGGGCGGGTTGGACCCAGTACTTC. Its protein is CASSSLAGAGWTQYF. The chain links TRBV11-2 to TRBJ2-5; the D gene could be TRBD1 or TRBD2 (5 bases each). The germline V and J ends were trimmed by 4 bases and 7 bases, with 19 bases remaining between them. Germline assignment: CDR1 SGHAT and CDR2 FQNNGV. CDR3 length: 15 amino acids. The full variable domain, its missing parts supplied by reference TRBV11-2 and TRBJ2-5, is EAGVAQSPRYKIIEKRQSVAFWCNPISGHATLYWYQQILGQGPKLLIQFQNNGVVDDSQLPKDRFSAERLKGVDSTLKIQPAKLEDSAVYLCASSSLAGAGWTQYFGPGTRLLVL.

With regard to this clonotype: A read error may produce the germline difference seen at one junction end. V gene TRBV5-5 combines with J gene TRBJ2-2; tentatively, D is TRBD1 (6 bases). CDR1 SGHKS and CDR2 YYEKEE come from the germline V gene (reference sequence). The CDR3 has 15 amino acids. Written as DNA, the CDR3 is TGTGCCAGCAGCCCTCGACAGGTTAACACCAGGGAGCTGTTTTTT. Translated: CASSPRQVNTRELFF. The whole variable domain, filled in from reference TRBV5-5 and TRBJ2-2, reads DAGVTQSPTHLIKTRGQQVTLRCSPISGHKSVSWYQQVLGQGPQFIFQYYEKEERGRGNFPDRFSARQFPNYSSELNVNALLLGDSALYLCASSPRQVNTRELFFGEGSRLTVL.

As to this clonotype: One base away lies a much larger clone, so this may be a sequencing read error. The V call is TRBV10-3, the J call TRBJ1-5, with 8 bases aligning to TRBD1. CDR1 ENHRY and CDR2 SYGVKD come from the germline V gene. There are 13 residues in the CDR3. This chain's CDR3 is CAISNRGDQSQHF. The CDR3 nucleotides read TGTGCCATCAGCAACAGGGGGGATCAGTCCCAGCATTTT.

Regarding this clonotype: Since a much larger clone is just one base distant, this may be a read error. The V call is TRBV4-1, the J call TRBJ2-1; 11 bases fit TRBD2. The CDR3 is 16 amino acids. Germline V CDR1 and CDR2: MGHRA, YSYEKL. J gave up 4 bases and V 3 bases, and 5 bases lay outside the gene matches. Written as DNA, the CDR3 is TGCGCCAGCAGCCAGGACCCTAGCGGGGGGTACAATGAGCAGTTCTTC. Encoded protein: CASSQDPSGGYNEQFF.

Comment on this clonotype: The missing conserved phenylalanine or tryptophan at the end of this CDR3 makes a read error likely. This rearrangement joins TRBV20-1 to TRBJ2-3, with 10 bases that match TRBD2. Germline lookup yields CDR1 DFQATT and CDR2 SNEGSKA (reference sequence). The CDR3 extends over 16 amino acids. CDR3: CSVRDLLAGYTDTQYS. CDR3 nucleotide sequence: TGCAGTGTTAGAGACCTACTAGCGGGATACACAGATACCCAGTATTCT.

About this clonotype itself: Since no conserved phenylalanine or tryptophan closes the CDR3, a read error is the likely cause. The rearrangement uses TRBV11-2 and TRBJ2-3; perhaps TRBD2 as D (7 bases). Germline V gene sequence: CDR1 SGHAT, CDR2 FQNNGV. CDR3 length equals 15 residues. CDR3 loop: CVSSLVGGQADTQYL. CDR3 coding DNA: TGTGTCAGCAGCTTAGTGGGGGGGCAGGCGGATACGCAGTATTTG.

This clonotype was counted once. The CDR3 does not end in the conserved phenylalanine or tryptophan, so this is likely a read error. V usage is TRBV5-1 and J usage is TRBJ2-3; D is uncertain. The CDR3 contains 14 residues. The V end lost 0 bases, the J end lost 0 bases, and 5 bases lay between the germline ends. Germline V CDR1 and CDR2: SGHRS, YFSETQ. The CDR3 region has the DNA TGCGCCAGCAGCTTGGGCAGAAGCACAGATACGCAGTATTCT. It specifies CASSLGRSTDTQYS.

The V call is TRBV28, the J call TRBJ2-7; possible D gene TRBD2, 6 bases. Germline lookup yields CDR1 MDHEN and CDR2 SYDVKM. Trimming took 2 bases from V and 13 from J, leaving 24 bases between them. This CDR3 spans 15 amino acids. Written as DNA, the CDR3 is TGTGCCAGCAGTTTAAGATTAGCGGACTCCTACGTGCACTACTTC. Its protein is CASSLRLADSYVHYF.

The V call is TRBV28, the J call TRBJ2-3, with D tentatively TRBD1 (6 bases). This CDR3 is 16 amino acids long. The germline gives CDR1 MDHEN, CDR2 SYDVKM. V lost 8 bases and J 1 base, leaving 19 bases between the germline ends. For the CDR3, the DNA is TGTGCCAGCCCAGCCAGAGGGGGTTTACGCACAGATACGCAGTATTTT. Translating it yields CASPARGGLRTDTQYF.

On this clonotype: A much larger clone differs from this one at a single base, so this may be a read error. The rearrangement joins TRBV4-1 to TRBJ1-1; D remains unclear. The CDR3 runs to 17 residues. CDR1 and CDR2 from the germline V gene are MGHRA and YSYEKL. Trimming removed 2 bases at V and 3 bases at J, with 19 bases between. CDR3 coding DNA: TGCGCCAGCAGCCAATACAATACCCCCGTCGAGGACACTGAAGCTTTCTTT. Translating it yields CASSQYNTPVEDTEAFF.

The table lists this clonotype with a count of one. The CDR3 loop is CASSRGPMGELFF. CDR3 DNA sequence: TGTGCCAGCAGCCGGGGTCCAATGGGGGAGCTGTTTTTT. The V call is TRBV11-1, the J call TRBJ2-2, with D tentatively TRBD2 (5 bases). Trimming took off 5 bases at V and 8 bases at J, with 12 bases between the two ends. From germline, CDR1 is SGHAT and CDR2 FQDESV (reference sequence). The CDR3 covers 13 residues. The complete variable domain, with remaining parts taken from reference TRBV11-1 and TRBJ2-2, reads EAEVAQSPRYKITEKSQAVAFWCDPISGHATLYWYRQILGQGPELLVQFQDESVVDDSQLPKDRFSAERLKGVDSTLKIQPAELGDSAMYLCASSRGPMGELFFGEGSRLTVL.

In its sample, this clonotype was seen many times. The chain combines TRBV20-1 with TRBJ1-5; no definite D call. CDR1 and CDR2 (germline): DFQATT, SNEGSKA (reference sequence). The CDR3 is 12 residues long. Between the trimmed V and J ends, which lost 2 bases and 7 bases, there was a span of 9 bases. The chain's CDR3 is CSARPSGQPQHF. CDR3 DNA: TGCAGTGCTAGACCCTCGGGGCAGCCCCAGCATTTT.

This clonotype was found once. The junction and the germline gene differ at one end; a read error may be behind it. The chain carries TRBV4-2 and TRBJ2-6; D is perhaps TRBD1 (6 bases). The CDR3 extends over 16 amino acids. Germline CDR1 LGHNA, CDR2 YNFKEQ. The CDR3 DNA is TGTGTCAGCAGGCAAGGGCCAGGGGTAGGGGCCAACGTCCTGACTTTC. Its protein product is CVSRQGPGVGANVLTF.

This clonotype was detected only a few times. Since no conserved phenylalanine or tryptophan closes the CDR3, a read error is the likely cause. V gene TRBV11-1 combines with J gene TRBJ2-2; D perhaps matches TRBD1 (5 bases). Germline V gene sequence: CDR1 SGHAT, CDR2 FQDESV (reference sequence). The CDR3 covers 13 residues. Trimming removed 5 bases from V and 8 bases from J, with 12 bases in between. The CDR3 sequence: CASSQGPVGELFS. The CDR3 DNA follows: TGTGCCAGCAGCCAGGGTCCAGTAGGGGAGCTGTTTTCT.

V gene TRBV29-1 combines with J gene TRBJ2-7; TRBD1 might be the D (6 bases). CDR3 length equals 13 residues. Germline V gives CDR1 SQVTM, CDR2 ANQGSEA. Trimming shortened V by 6 bases and J by 6 bases, and 18 bases separated the two germline ends. As DNA, the CDR3 is TGCAGCGTACAGGGACACGGAGCCTCCGAGCAGTACTTC. It encodes CSVQGHGASEQYF.

This clonotype came up many times. V gene TRBV4-2 combines with J gene TRBJ1-4; D is perhaps TRBD1 (6 bases). CDR1 and CDR2 from the germline V gene are LGHNA and YNFKEQ. V was shortened by 3 bases and J by 6 bases, with 8 bases between the two germline ends. The CDR3 runs 13 residues. The CDR3 DNA sequence: TGTGCCAGCAGCCAGCGGACAGATGAAAAACTGTTTTTT. Protein: CASSQRTDEKLFF.

The sample holds many counts of this clonotype. This chain uses TRBV7-8 with TRBJ2-2; 11 bases are a match to TRBD2. V lost 6 bases to trimming and J lost 5 bases; unmatched junction nucleotides: 5. Germline CDR1 reads SGHVS; CDR2 reads FQNEAQ. The CDR3 totals 15 residues. The CDR3 here is CASRLAGGVTGELFF. The CDR3 DNA sequence: TGTGCCAGCAGGCTAGCGGGAGGAGTAACCGGGGAGCTGTTTTTT.

The CDR3 nucleotides are TGTGCCAGCATTAGGGCGGCCTACGAGCAGTACTTC. Amino acids: CASIRAAYEQYF. The chain uses TRBV6-6 and TRBJ2-7; D not certain. The ends were cut back, 7 bases at V and 2 bases at J, with 9 bases in the middle. CDR3 length equals 12 residues. Germline CDR1 MNHNY, CDR2 SVGAGI (reference sequence).